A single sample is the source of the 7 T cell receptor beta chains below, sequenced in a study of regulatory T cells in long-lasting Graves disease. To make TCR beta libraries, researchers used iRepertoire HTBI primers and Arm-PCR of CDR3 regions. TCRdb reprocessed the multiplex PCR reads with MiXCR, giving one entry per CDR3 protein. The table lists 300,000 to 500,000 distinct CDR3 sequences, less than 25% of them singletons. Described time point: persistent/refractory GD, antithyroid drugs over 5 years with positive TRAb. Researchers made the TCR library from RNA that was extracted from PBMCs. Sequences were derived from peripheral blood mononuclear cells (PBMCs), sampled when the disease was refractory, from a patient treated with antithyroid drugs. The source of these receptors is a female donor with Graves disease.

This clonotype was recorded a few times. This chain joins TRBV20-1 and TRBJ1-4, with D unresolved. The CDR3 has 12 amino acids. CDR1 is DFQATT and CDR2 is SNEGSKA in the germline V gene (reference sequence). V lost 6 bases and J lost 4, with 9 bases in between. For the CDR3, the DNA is TGCAGTGCCGACACGATTAATGAAAAACTGTTTTTT. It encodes CSADTINEKLFF.

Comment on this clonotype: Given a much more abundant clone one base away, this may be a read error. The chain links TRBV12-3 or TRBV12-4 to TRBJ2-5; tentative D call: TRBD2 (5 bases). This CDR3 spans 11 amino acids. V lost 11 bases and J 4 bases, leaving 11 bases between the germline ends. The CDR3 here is CAGKGVETQYF. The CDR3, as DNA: TGTGCCGGCAAGGGAGTAGAGACCCAGTACTTC.

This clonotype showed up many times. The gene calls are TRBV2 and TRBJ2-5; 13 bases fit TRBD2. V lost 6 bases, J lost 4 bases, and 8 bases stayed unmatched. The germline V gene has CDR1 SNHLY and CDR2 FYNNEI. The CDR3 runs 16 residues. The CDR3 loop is CASRGLAGAIGETQYF. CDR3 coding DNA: TGTGCCAGCAGAGGACTAGCGGGAGCAATTGGAGAGACCCAGTACTTC.

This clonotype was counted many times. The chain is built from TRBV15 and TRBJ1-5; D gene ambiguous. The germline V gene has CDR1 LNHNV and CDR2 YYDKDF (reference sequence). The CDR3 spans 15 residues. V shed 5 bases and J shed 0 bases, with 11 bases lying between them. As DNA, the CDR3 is TGTGCCACCAGCCCGACGGATTATAGCAATCAGCCCCAGCATTTT. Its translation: CATSPTDYSNQPQHF.

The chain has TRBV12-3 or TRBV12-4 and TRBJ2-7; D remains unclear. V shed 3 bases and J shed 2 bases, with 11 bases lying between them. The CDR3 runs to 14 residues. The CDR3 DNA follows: TGTGCCAGCAGTTTTTCGGAACGGGCCTACGAGCAGTACTTC. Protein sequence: CASSFSERAYEQYF.

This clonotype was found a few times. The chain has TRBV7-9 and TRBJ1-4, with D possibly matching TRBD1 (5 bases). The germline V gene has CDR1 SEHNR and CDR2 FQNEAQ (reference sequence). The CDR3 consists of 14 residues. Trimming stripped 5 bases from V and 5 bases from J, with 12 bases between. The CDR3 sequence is CASSPDSLNEKLFF. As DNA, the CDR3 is TGTGCCAGCAGCCCAGACAGCTTAAATGAAAAACTGTTTTTT. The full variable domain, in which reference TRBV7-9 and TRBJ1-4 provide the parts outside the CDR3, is DTGVSQNPRHKITKRGQNVTFRCDPISEHNRLYWYRQTLGQGPEFLTYFQNEAQLEKSRLLSDRFSAERPKGSFSTLEIQRTEQGDSAMYLCASSPDSLNEKLFFGSGTQLSVL.

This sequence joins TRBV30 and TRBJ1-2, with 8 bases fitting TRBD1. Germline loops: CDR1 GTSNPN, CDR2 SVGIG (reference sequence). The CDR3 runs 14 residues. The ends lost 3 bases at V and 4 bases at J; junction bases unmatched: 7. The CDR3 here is CAWSEGQDPYGYTF. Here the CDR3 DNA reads TGTGCCTGGAGCGAGGGACAGGACCCCTATGGCTACACCTTC.